A single sample gave rise to the 19 T cell receptor beta chains below, sequenced in a study of shared clonotypes between healthy human individuals. Here immunoSEQ multiplex PCR was the method, and the copy in TCRdb shows in-frame clones only, minus some. The data show a few million clones, less than 95% seen once. Input material: naive CD4+ T cells from PBMCs. The subset: CD45RA+ positively selected. Every receptor here comes from a man between 18 and 29 years old in good health. Some clones in this sample may be carry-over from other donors' samples.

To note about this clone: Within the sample, other DNA sequences also encode this same CDR3. The genes are TRBV20-1 and TRBJ2-1; D is ambiguous. This CDR3 region has 10 residues. Deletions cut 5 bases from V and 5 bases from J, with 4 bases between. Germline CDR1 DFQATT, CDR2 SNEGSKA (reference sequence). CDR3 sequence (DNA): TGCAGTGCTGCCGACAATGAGCAGTTCTTC. It specifies CSAADNEQFF.

In this sample, this clone turned up once. The chain carries TRBV4-1 and TRBJ2-2; maybe TRBD1 (8 bases). CDR3 length: 17 residues. Trimming removed 4 bases from V and 5 bases from J, with 20 bases in between. Germline CDR1 reads MGHRA; CDR2 reads YSYEKL. The CDR3, as DNA: TGCGCCAGCAGCCGCCTCCCCGCGGGGGACAGGACCGGGGAGCTGTTTTTT. Protein product: CASSRLPAGDRTGELFF.

This chain connects TRBV19 to TRBJ2-2; the match to TRBD1 covers 9 bases. CDR1 is LNHDA, CDR2 SQIVND, per germline (reference sequence). The CDR3 contains 16 residues. The V and J ends lost 5 bases and 5 bases, in that order; junction bases with no gene match: 9. The CDR3 sequence: CASSAGGTGYTGELFF. Written as DNA, the CDR3 is TGTGCCAGTAGTGCAGGAGGGACAGGGTATACCGGGGAGCTGTTTTTT.

V gene TRBV25-1 combines with J gene TRBJ2-7, with 9 positions matching TRBD1. The length of the CDR3 is 13 residues. Germline V gene lookup returns CDR1 MGHDK and CDR2 SYGVNS. V lost 8 bases, J lost 6 bases, and 8 bases stayed unmatched. CDR3 loop: CASGDRAVAEQYF. CDR3 DNA: TGTGCCAGCGGGGACAGGGCAGTGGCCGAGCAGTACTTC.

The chain couples TRBV9 to TRBJ1-4, with D perhaps matching TRBD1 (5 bases). Germline values: CDR1 SGDLS, CDR2 YYNGEE. V gave up 3 bases and J gave up 4 bases, with 10 bases separating them. There are 14 residues in the CDR3. The CDR3 is CASSAGMGNEKLFF. CDR3 nucleotides: TGTGCCAGCAGCGCAGGGATGGGTAATGAAAAACTGTTTTTT.

The J gene is TRBJ2-2, the V gene TRBV5-1; D not certain. Between the trimmed V and J ends, which lost 2 bases and 0 bases, there was a span of 8 bases. Germline CDR1 reads SGHRS; CDR2 reads YFSETQ. The length of the CDR3 is 15 residues. The CDR3 DNA sequence: TGCGCCAGCAGCTTAGCAGTTACGAACACCGGGGAGCTGTTTTTT. It specifies CASSLAVTNTGELFF. The full variable domain, its missing parts supplied by reference TRBV5-1 and TRBJ2-2, is KAGVTQTPRYLIKTRGQQVTLSCSPISGHRSVSWYQQTPGQGLQFLFEYFSETQRNKGNFPGRFSGRQFSNSRSEMNVSTLELGDSALYLCASSLAVTNTGELFFGEGSRLTVL.

The chain uses TRBV14 and TRBJ2-1; D is ambiguous. The CDR3 spans 11 residues. CDR1 and CDR2 from the germline V gene are SGHDN and FVKESK. The V end lost 6 bases, the J end lost 9 bases, and 9 bases lay between the germline ends. The CDR3 DNA reads TGTGCCAGCAGTATCAAGGCTGAGCAGTTCTTC. Encoded protein: CASSIKAEQFF.

The rearrangement links TRBV18 to TRBJ1-1; D remains unclear. In germline, CDR1 is KGHSH, CDR2 LQKENI. Deletions cut 1 base from V and 6 bases from J, with 9 bases between. The CDR3 is 13 amino acids. The CDR3 is CASSPHLDAEAFF. DNA of the CDR3: TGTGCCAGCTCACCACACCTAGACGCTGAAGCTTTCTTT.

The rearrangement links TRBV28 to TRBJ1-2; D gene unclear. This CDR3 has 12 amino acids. CDR1 and CDR2 (germline): MDHEN, SYDVKM. Trimming cost V 5 bases and J 6 bases, with 10 bases left between them. The CDR3 sequence: CASSPYSHGYTF. The DNA of the CDR3 is TGTGCCAGCAGTCCCTATTCCCATGGCTACACCTTC.

V usage is TRBV11-1 and J usage is TRBJ2-3; perhaps D is TRBD1 or TRBD2 (6 bases each). Germline CDR1 is SGHAT and CDR2 is FQDESV (reference sequence). CDR3 size: 16 residues. V lost 6 bases to trimming and J lost 2 bases, with 18 bases between them. The CDR3 bases are TGTGCCAGCAGGGCAAGCCGGGGGCCTTACACAGATACGCAGTATTTT. As protein: CASRASRGPYTDTQYF.

The V and J genes are TRBV18 and TRBJ2-2; tentatively, D is TRBD1 (6 bases). Germline V CDR1 and CDR2: KGHSH, LQKENI. The V gene lost 2 bases and the J gene lost 1 base, with 11 bases spanning the gap. The length of the CDR3 is 16 residues. The CDR3 DNA reads TGTGCCAGCTCACCAGTACAGGGCAGGAACACCGGGGAGCTGTTTTTT. It is translated as CASSPVQGRNTGELFF. The complete variable domain, with remaining parts taken from reference TRBV18 and TRBJ2-2, reads NAGVMQNPRHLVRRRGQEARLRCSPMKGHSHVYWYRQLPEEGLKFMVYLQKENIIDESGMPKERFSAEFPKEGPSILRIQQVVRGDSAAYFCASSPVQGRNTGELFFGEGSRLTVL.

The chain has TRBV12-5 and TRBJ1-1, with D tentatively TRBD1 (6 bases). The CDR3 consists of 14 residues. Germline V gene sequence: CDR1 LGHNT, CDR2 FRNRAP. Trimming shortened V by 4 bases and J by 1 base, and 10 bases separated the two germline ends. The CDR3 DNA follows: TGTGCTAGTGGTTCCAGGGGCGAGAACACTGAAGCTTTCTTT. It encodes CASGSRGENTEAFF.

The V and J genes are TRBV21-1 and TRBJ1-1; the D call in the table, TRBD1, was not verified against the DNA. TRBV21-1 represents a pseudogene. CDR3 size: 15 residues. DNA for the CDR3: TGTGCCAGCAGCAAAGGTAGCAGGGTGAACACTGAAGCTTTCTTT. This codes for CASSKGSRVNTEAFF.

The V and J genes are TRBV9 and TRBJ1-3, with D unresolved. There are 16 residues in the CDR3. Germline V lookup: CDR1 SGDLS, CDR2 YYNGEE. V was cut by 4 bases and J by 12 bases, with 26 bases left in between. The chain's CDR3 is CASSSQPSTLEGGIYF. The CDR3 DNA reads as TGTGCCAGCAGCTCCCAACCCTCGACCCTGGAAGGTGGCATATATTTT.

The rearrangement joins TRBV30 to TRBJ2-2; 13 bases align to TRBD2. Trimming at V came to 7 bases and at J to 5 bases, leaving 13 bases not matched to a gene. Germline CDR1 and CDR2: GTSNPN and SVGIG (reference sequence). The CDR3 has 17 residues. The CDR3 DNA follows: TGTGCCTCTACTTATTGGACTAGCGGGAGTGGTACCGGGGAGCTGTTTTTT. It codes for CASTYWTSGSGTGELFF.

The gene calls are TRBV7-2 and TRBJ1-2, with 8 bases that match TRBD1. Germline-derived CDR1 and CDR2 are SGHTA and FQGNSA. The trim removed 5 bases at V and 8 bases at J, leaving 16 bases unmatched. This CDR3 has 16 amino acids. CDR3 bases: TGTGCCAGCAGCCTAAGGACAGGGCCAACCTCTCGGGGCTACACCTTC. Translation gives CASSLRTGPTSRGYTF.

The chain links TRBV7-8 to TRBJ2-3; maybe TRBD1 (5 bases). The CDR3 totals 16 residues. Trimming shortened V by 5 bases and J by 2 bases, and 17 bases separated the two germline ends. Germline V CDR1 and CDR2: SGHVS, FQNEAQ. For the CDR3, the DNA is TGTGCCAGCAGCCCGGCTCGCGGCAGGGCCACAGATACGCAGTATTTT. Protein sequence: CASSPARGRATDTQYF.

The chain couples TRBV18 to TRBJ2-1, with TRBD2 matching over 7 bases. V gave up 6 bases and J gave up 7 bases; unmatched junction bases: 12. Germline V gene sequence: CDR1 KGHSH, CDR2 LQKENI. This CDR3 contains 15 residues. CDR3 nucleotide sequence: TGTGCCAGCTCTCCCGGGACTATATCTGCAAATGAGCAGTTCTTC. Protein sequence: CASSPGTISANEQFF.

V gene TRBV28 combines with J gene TRBJ2-7; 13 bases match TRBD2. The junction had 8 bases not matched to a gene; V was cut back by 5 bases and J by 7 bases. The CDR3 extends over 15 amino acids. Germline V gene sequence: CDR1 MDHEN, CDR2 SYDVKM. The CDR3 nucleotides read TGTGCCAGCAGTGAACTAGCGGGAGGGCCGGGTGAGCAGTACTTC. Translation gives CASSELAGGPGEQYF.